Below, 2 T cell receptor beta chains from the same sample are listed, as sequenced in a study of blood T cells in healthy people across ages. With a J-beta primer mix and a sample-barcoded 5' primer, a second PCR ran roughly 6 to 12 cycles. TCRdb itself ran the 5' RACE reads through MiXCR, one entry per CDR3 protein. The sample lists approximately 960,000 distinct CDR3 sequences, 25% to 35% occurring once. These data were also filed under a second study, of T cells of mothers and their children.

Sequenced: blood. Receptors were obtained from a woman aged 40 to 55 in good health.

This clonotype was counted many times. The CDR3 reads CASSRVVPGTDSSGANVLTF. The CDR3 DNA is TGCGCCAGCAGCCGAGTCGTCCCCGGGACAGATAGCTCTGGGGCCAACGTCCTGACTTTC. The chain uses TRBV4-3 and TRBJ2-6; 7 positions agree with TRBD1. V trimming: 4 bases; J trimming: 0 bases; junction bases outside the gene matches: 15. The V gene's germline CDR1 is LGHNA and CDR2 YSLEER. The CDR3 has 20 amino acids.

This clonotype has just a few counts. The J gene is TRBJ2-5, the V gene TRBV27, with TRBD2 as a possible D gene (5 bases). V was pared by 0 bases and J by 3 bases, with 5 bases between. This CDR3 has 13 residues. CDR1 and CDR2 from the germline V gene are MNHEY and SMNVEV (reference sequence). Written as DNA, the CDR3 is TGTGCCAGCAGTTTATCCGGGAAAGAGACCCAGTACTTC. Its protein is CASSLSGKETQYF.